These T cell receptor beta chains were read from a single sample in a study of cytomegalovirus exposure and HLA in healthy donors. Measured with immunoSEQ multiplex PCR; TCRdb has only the in-frame clones, and not every one. This sample has roughly 100,000 clones, with nearly 80% found just once. The sequencing sample was made of PBMCs. The receptors derive from a man aged 60-69 years in good health and CMV-seropositive. The CDR3 runs from the conserved cysteine through the conserved F or W. D genes are given only for firm matches. Clone size is shown for a subset of rows, as once, few, many or a class of expanded clone.

clone size: NA; D gene: NA; J gene: TRBJ2-1; V gene: TRBV14; CDR3 DNA: TGTGCCAGCAGCCAGTACAGGGACTCCTACAATGAGCAGTTCTTC; CDR3 protein: CASSQYRDSYNEQFF
clone size: once; D gene: TRBD1; J gene: TRBJ2-7; V gene: TRBV4-1; CDR3 DNA: TGCGCCAGCAGCCAGGCTGACAGGGGGCTCTACGAGCAGTACTTC; CDR3 protein: CASSQADRGLYEQYF
clone size: once; D gene: TRBD2; J gene: TRBJ2-1; V gene: TRBV19; CDR3 DNA: TGTGCCAGTAGTCCGGGACTAGGGATTAAATACAATGAGCAGTTCTTC; CDR3 protein: CASSPGLGIKYNEQFF
clone size: NA; D gene: NA; J gene: TRBJ1-5; V gene: TRBV19; CDR3 DNA: TGTGCCAGTAGTACAGGGATGGTTAAGGGCAATCAGCCCCAGCATTTT; CDR3 protein: CASSTGMVKGNQPQHF
clone size: few; D gene: NA; J gene: TRBJ2-1; V gene: TRBV2; CDR3 DNA: TGTGCCATACAAGTCGGGGTCTCCTACAATGAGCAGTTCTTC; CDR3 protein: CAIQVGVSYNEQFF
clone size: NA; D gene: NA; J gene: TRBJ2-7; V gene: TRBV19; CDR3 DNA: TGTGCCAGTAGTACAAGCGGCTACGAGCAGTACTTC; CDR3 protein: CASSTSGYEQYF
clone size: few; D gene: NA; J gene: TRBJ1-6; V gene: TRBV18; CDR3 DNA: TGTGCCAGCTCACCACAGGGGCGGGGTATGAATTCACCCCTCCACTTT; CDR3 protein: CASSPQGRGMNSPLHF
clone size: NA; D gene: NA; J gene: TRBJ1-2; V gene: TRBV7-9; CDR3 DNA: TGTGCCAGCAGCTTACAGAAAAGTGGCTACACCTTC; CDR3 protein: CASSLQKSGYTF
clone size: NA; D gene: NA; J gene: TRBJ1-2; V gene: TRBV28; CDR3 DNA: TGTGCCAGCAGCCTAGAGGCATATGGCTACACCTTC; CDR3 protein: CASSLEAYGYTF
clone size: few; D gene: NA; J gene: TRBJ1-2; V gene: TRBV7-2; CDR3 DNA: TGTGCCAGCAGCTTGCGGAGGGCCTATGGCTACACCTTC; CDR3 protein: CASSLRRAYGYTF
clone size: NA; D gene: TRBD1; J gene: TRBJ1-3; V gene: TRBV18; CDR3 DNA: TGTGCCAGCGACAGGGTCCACTCTGGAAACACCATATATTTT; CDR3 protein: CASDRVHSGNTIYF
clone size: NA; D gene: NA; J gene: TRBJ2-2; V gene: TRBV5-1; CDR3 DNA: TGCGCCAGCAGCTTGTTTATGGCGGCGGGGACAGCGCCCGGGGAGCTGTTTTTT; CDR3 protein: CASSLFMAAGTAPGELFF
clone size: NA; D gene: TRBD1; J gene: TRBJ2-5; V gene: TRBV7-2; CDR3 DNA: TGTGCCAGCAGCTTCCAACAGGGGGCAGAGACCCAGTACTTC; CDR3 protein: CASSFQQGAETQYF
clone size: NA; D gene: NA; J gene: TRBJ1-2; V gene: TRBV29-1; CDR3 DNA: TGCAGCGGAAGGGGTTTTGCTGGCTACACCTTC; CDR3 protein: CSGRGFAGYTF
clone size: NA; D gene: TRBD2; J gene: TRBJ2-5; V gene: TRBV15; CDR3 DNA: TGTGCCACCAGCAGACCCCTGGGGAGGGCGGGTGGCAGAGAGACCCAGTACTTC; CDR3 protein: CATSRPLGRAGGRETQYF
clone size: NA; D gene: TRBD1; J gene: TRBJ2-7; V gene: TRBV18; CDR3 DNA: TGTGCCAGCTCACCCTCGGGACAGGGTTCCTACGAGCAGTACTTC; CDR3 protein: CASSPSGQGSYEQYF
clone size: NA; D gene: NA; J gene: TRBJ2-3; V gene: TRBV7-9; CDR3 DNA: TGTGCCAGCAGCTTATGGGGGGAAGATACGCAGTATTTT; CDR3 protein: CASSLWGEDTQYF
clone size: NA; D gene: NA; J gene: TRBJ2-3; V gene: TRBV6-5; CDR3 DNA: TGTGCCAGCAGGGGTAGCTTGGGTACGCAGTATTTT; CDR3 protein: CASRGSLGTQYF
clone size: NA; D gene: TRBD1; J gene: TRBJ2-2; V gene: TRBV10-1; CDR3 DNA: TGCGCCAGCAGTAAAGGCAGGGGGCTGTCCGGGGAGCTGTTTTTT; CDR3 protein: CASSKGRGLSGELFF
clone size: NA; D gene: NA; J gene: TRBJ2-3; V gene: TRBV18; CDR3 DNA: TGTGCCAGCTCACTCGGGACTAGCACAGATACGCAGTATTTT; CDR3 protein: CASSLGTSTDTQYF
clone size: once; D gene: TRBD2; J gene: TRBJ2-5; V gene: TRBV5-4; CDR3 DNA: TGTGCCAGCAGCCAAGGACTAGCGGGGGATGAAGAGACCCAGTACTTC; CDR3 protein: CASSQGLAGDEETQYF
clone size: NA; D gene: TRBD2; J gene: TRBJ2-3; V gene: TRBV5-4; CDR3 DNA: TGTGCCAGCAGCCCGGGGACTAGCGGGTTTTACACAGATACGCAGTATTTT; CDR3 protein: CASSPGTSGFYTDTQYF
clone size: NA; D gene: NA; J gene: TRBJ2-1; V gene: TRBV7-3; CDR3 DNA: TGTGCCAGCAGCTTGTCCGGGTCGGATGAGCAGTTCTTC; CDR3 protein: CASSLSGSDEQFF
clone size: NA; D gene: NA; J gene: TRBJ1-6; V gene: TRBV19; CDR3 DNA: TGTGCCAGCAGACTTCCAGGGAGGTCACCCCTCCACTTT; CDR3 protein: CASRLPGRSPLHF
clone size: NA; D gene: TRBD1; J gene: TRBJ2-5; V gene: TRBV19; CDR3 DNA: TGTGCCAGTAGTATAGTTTCGGGACAGGGGCGAGAGACCCAGTACTTC; CDR3 protein: CASSIVSGQGRETQYF
clone size: NA; D gene: TRBD1; J gene: TRBJ1-1; V gene: TRBV6-5; CDR3 DNA: TGTGCCAGCAGTTACCGGGAGGGGGCCTCTGAAGCTTTCTTT; CDR3 protein: CASSYREGASEAFF
clone size: NA; D gene: NA; J gene: TRBJ2-1; V gene: TRBV2; CDR3 DNA: TGTGCCAGCAGTGAAGTTTCGGTTGGTGAGCAGTTCTTC; CDR3 protein: CASSEVSVGEQFF
clone size: NA; D gene: TRBD1; J gene: TRBJ2-7; V gene: TRBV29-1; CDR3 DNA: TGCAGCGTGACGGGACAGGGCTACGAGCAGTACTTC; CDR3 protein: CSVTGQGYEQYF
clone size: NA; D gene: NA; J gene: TRBJ2-3; V gene: TRBV5-4; CDR3 DNA: TGTGCCAGCAGCTTGGGAAGCGGCACAGATACGCAGTATTTT; CDR3 protein: CASSLGSGTDTQYF
clone size: NA; D gene: TRBD1; J gene: TRBJ2-6; V gene: TRBV28; CDR3 DNA: TGTGCCAGCAGTCCCCCCGGGACAGGGGGCCTCAACTCTGGGGCCAACGTCCTGACTTTC; CDR3 protein: CASSPPGTGGLNSGANVLTF
clone size: NA; D gene: NA; J gene: TRBJ2-1; V gene: TRBV7-2; CDR3 DNA: TGTGCCAGCAGCTTAGGAAGAATCGCGGGGGCATACAATGAGCAGTTCTTC; CDR3 protein: CASSLGRIAGAYNEQFF
clone size: NA; D gene: TRBD1; J gene: TRBJ1-1; V gene: TRBV7-9; CDR3 DNA: TGTGCCAGCAGCTTAGAAGGGGGCCATGAAGCTTTCTTT; CDR3 protein: CASSLEGGHEAFF
clone size: few; D gene: NA; J gene: TRBJ1-2; V gene: TRBV10-1; CDR3 DNA: TGCGCCAGCAGCCCTGACAGGAACTATGGCTACACCTTC; CDR3 protein: CASSPDRNYGYTF
clone size: NA; D gene: NA; J gene: TRBJ1-2; V gene: TRBV11-2; CDR3 DNA: TGTGCCAGCAGCACGGGACTGATCTATGGCTACACCTTC; CDR3 protein: CASSTGLIYGYTF
clone size: NA; D gene: TRBD2; J gene: TRBJ2-6; V gene: TRBV4-2; CDR3 DNA: TGTGCCAGCAGCCAAGATTTTTCGGGGGGCTCTGGGGCCAACGTCCTGACTTTC; CDR3 protein: CASSQDFSGGSGANVLTF
clone size: NA; D gene: TRBD1; J gene: TRBJ1-6; V gene: TRBV28; CDR3 DNA: TGTGCCAGCAGTTTTTCCCGACAGGGTACGGCACCCCTCCACTTT; CDR3 protein: CASSFSRQGTAPLHF
clone size: NA; D gene: NA; J gene: TRBJ2-3; V gene: TRBV9; CDR3 DNA: TGTGCCAGCAGCGTTGCATCAGGGCTTGGATCAGATACGCAGTATTTT; CDR3 protein: CASSVASGLGSDTQYF
clone size: NA; D gene: TRBD1; J gene: TRBJ1-1; V gene: TRBV19; CDR3 DNA: TGTGCCAGTAGACTGCAGGGGGGGAACACTGAAGCTTTCTTT; CDR3 protein: CASRLQGGNTEAFF
clone size: NA; D gene: NA; J gene: TRBJ1-1; V gene: TRBV7-8; CDR3 DNA: TGTGCCAGCAGCTCCCACTATGTGAACACTGAAGCTTTCTTT; CDR3 protein: CASSSHYVNTEAFF
clone size: few; D gene: NA; J gene: TRBJ1-1; V gene: TRBV6-5; CDR3 DNA: TGTGCCAGCAGACAGACAGAAGAAGCTTTCTTT; CDR3 protein: CASRQTEEAFF
clone size: NA; D gene: TRBD2; J gene: TRBJ2-7; V gene: TRBV6-5; CDR3 DNA: TGTGCCAGCAGTTATTCTAGCGGGGGGTCCTACGAGCAGTACTTC; CDR3 protein: CASSYSSGGSYEQYF
clone size: NA; D gene: NA; J gene: TRBJ1-4; V gene: TRBV11-2; CDR3 DNA: TGTGCCAGCAGCTTAGGACTCGGGGATGAAAAACTGTTTTTT; CDR3 protein: CASSLGLGDEKLFF
clone size: NA; D gene: TRBD1; J gene: TRBJ2-1; V gene: TRBV7-2; CDR3 DNA: TGTGCCAGCAGCATCCGGGACAGGGGTTACAATGAGCAGTTCTTC; CDR3 protein: CASSIRDRGYNEQFF
clone size: NA; D gene: NA; J gene: TRBJ1-4; V gene: TRBV5-1; CDR3 DNA: TGCGCCAGCAGCCCGGACCTAGGCGGGGAAAAACTGTTTTTT; CDR3 protein: CASSPDLGGEKLFF
clone size: NA; D gene: TRBD1; J gene: TRBJ2-3; V gene: TRBV14; CDR3 DNA: TGTGCCAGCAGCCGAACAGGGGTGAGCACAGATACGCAGTATTTT; CDR3 protein: CASSRTGVSTDTQYF
clone size: NA; D gene: NA; J gene: TRBJ2-7; V gene: TRBV19; CDR3 DNA: TGTGCCAGTAGGACTAAGATAGGACCCTACGAGCAGTACTTC; CDR3 protein: CASRTKIGPYEQYF
clone size: NA; D gene: NA; J gene: TRBJ1-4; V gene: TRBV21-1; CDR3 DNA: TGTGCCAGCAGCAAAACATGGACGGGGAGTACGAAGAGTAATGAAAAACTGTTTTTT; CDR3 protein: CASSKTWTGSTKSNEKLFF